This T cell receptor (beta chain) was sequenced in a study of T cells in Graves' hyperthyroidism and ophthalmopathy. Findings and limits, study-wide: Ophthalmopathy prediction by the model preceded onset by a median about 6 months. Using 13 V-J features, a model discriminated ophthalmopathy from stable hyperthyroidism.

Amplification yielded TCR beta CDR3 regions, with RNA transcripts as the source. TCR CDR3 underwent first-round RT-PCR with the HTBI primer set. TCRdb reprocessed the multiplex PCR reads via MiXCR and lists one record per CDR3 protein. The sample carries about 400,000 distinct CDR3 sequences, 15% to 19% recorded once. CDR3 length equals 16 residues. J was trimmed by 8 bases and V by 4 bases; bases with no gene match: 11. The V gene's germline CDR1 is MNHEY and CDR2 SVGAGI. Diagnoses were established using clinical symptoms, serum thyroxine and TRAb, thyroid ultrasound and orbital computed tomography. This clonotype was recorded at least ten times. Its target is unknown.

The origin of this receptor is a woman between 18 and 30 years old with Graves' hyperthyroidism. The chain combines TRBV6-5 with TRBJ1-4, with TRBD1 matching over 9 bases. The source material was blood. CDR3 coding DNA: TGTGCCAGCAGTTGCCCGGGACAGGGCTTGGGAGAAAAACTGTTTTTT. It yields the protein CASSCPGQGLGEKLFF.